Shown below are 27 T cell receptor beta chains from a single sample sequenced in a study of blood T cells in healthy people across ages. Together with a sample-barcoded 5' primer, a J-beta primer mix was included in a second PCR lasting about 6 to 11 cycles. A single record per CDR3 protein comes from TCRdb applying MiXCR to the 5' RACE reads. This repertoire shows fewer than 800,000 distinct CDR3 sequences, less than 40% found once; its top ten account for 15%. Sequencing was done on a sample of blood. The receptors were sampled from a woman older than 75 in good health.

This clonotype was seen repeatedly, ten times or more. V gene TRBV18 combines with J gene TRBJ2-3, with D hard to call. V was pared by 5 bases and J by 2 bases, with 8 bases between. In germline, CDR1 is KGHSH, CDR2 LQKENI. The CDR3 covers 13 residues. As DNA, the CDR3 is TGTGCCAGCTCAGTGCACCACACAGATACGCAGTATTTT. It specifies CASSVHHTDTQYF.

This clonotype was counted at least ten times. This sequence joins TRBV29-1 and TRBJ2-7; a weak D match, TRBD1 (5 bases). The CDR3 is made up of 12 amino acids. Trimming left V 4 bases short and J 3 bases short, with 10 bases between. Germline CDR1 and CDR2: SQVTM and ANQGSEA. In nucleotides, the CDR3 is TGCAGCGTTGTAGGGGCAGGCTACGAGCAGTACTTC. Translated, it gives CSVVGAGYEQYF.

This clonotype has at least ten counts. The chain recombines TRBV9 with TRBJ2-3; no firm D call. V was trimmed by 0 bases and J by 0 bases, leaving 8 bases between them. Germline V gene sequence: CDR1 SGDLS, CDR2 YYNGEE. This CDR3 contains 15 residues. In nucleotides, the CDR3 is TGTGCCAGCAGCGTAGGGGGTTCTAGCACAGATACGCAGTATTTT. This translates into CASSVGGSSTDTQYF.

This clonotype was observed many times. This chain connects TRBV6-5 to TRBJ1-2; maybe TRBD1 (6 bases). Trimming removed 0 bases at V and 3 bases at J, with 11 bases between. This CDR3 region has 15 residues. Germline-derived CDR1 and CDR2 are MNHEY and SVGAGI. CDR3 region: CASSYSIRGDYGYTF. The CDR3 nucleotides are TGTGCCAGCAGTTACTCGATCAGGGGTGACTATGGCTACACCTTC.

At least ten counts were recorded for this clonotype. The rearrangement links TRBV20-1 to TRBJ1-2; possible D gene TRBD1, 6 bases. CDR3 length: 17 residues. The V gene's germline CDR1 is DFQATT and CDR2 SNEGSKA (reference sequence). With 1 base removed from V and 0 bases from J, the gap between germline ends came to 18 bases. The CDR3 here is CSARGSWAGETNYGYTF. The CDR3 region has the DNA TGCAGTGCTAGAGGGTCGTGGGCAGGGGAAACTAACTATGGCTACACCTTC.

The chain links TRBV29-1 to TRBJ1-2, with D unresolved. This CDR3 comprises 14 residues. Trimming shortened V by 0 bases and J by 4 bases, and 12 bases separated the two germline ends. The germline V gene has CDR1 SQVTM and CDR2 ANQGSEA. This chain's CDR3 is CSVEELAGFYGYTF. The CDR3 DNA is TGCAGCGTTGAAGAGTTAGCAGGATTCTATGGCTACACCTTC.

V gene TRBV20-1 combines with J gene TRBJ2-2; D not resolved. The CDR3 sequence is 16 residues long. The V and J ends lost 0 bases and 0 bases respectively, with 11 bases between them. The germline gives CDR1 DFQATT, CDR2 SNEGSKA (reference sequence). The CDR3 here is CSARDSRQTNTGELFF. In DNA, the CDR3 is TGCAGTGCTAGAGATTCCAGGCAGACGAACACCGGGGAGCTGTTTTTT.

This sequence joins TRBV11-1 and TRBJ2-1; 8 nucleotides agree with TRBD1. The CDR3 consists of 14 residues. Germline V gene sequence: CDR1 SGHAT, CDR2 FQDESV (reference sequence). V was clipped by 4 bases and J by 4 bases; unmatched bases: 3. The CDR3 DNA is TGTGCCAGCAGCTCTCAGGGGGCTTACAATGAGCAGTTCTTC. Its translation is CASSSQGAYNEQFF.

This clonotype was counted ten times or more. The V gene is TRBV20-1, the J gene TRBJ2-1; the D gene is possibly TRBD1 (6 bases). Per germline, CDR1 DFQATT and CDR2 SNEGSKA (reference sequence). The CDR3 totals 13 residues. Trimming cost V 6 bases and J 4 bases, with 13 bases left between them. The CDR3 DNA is TGCAGTGCCAACATCGGACAGTACAATGAGCAGTTCTTC. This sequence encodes CSANIGQYNEQFF.

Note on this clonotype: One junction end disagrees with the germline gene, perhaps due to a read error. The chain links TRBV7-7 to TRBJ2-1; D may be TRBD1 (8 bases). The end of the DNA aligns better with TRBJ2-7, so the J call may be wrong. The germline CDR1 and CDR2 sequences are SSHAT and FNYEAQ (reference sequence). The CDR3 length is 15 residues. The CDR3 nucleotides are TGTGCTAGCAGCGGGGACAGGAGTAACTACAATGAGCAGTACTTC. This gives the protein CASSGDRSNYNEQYF.

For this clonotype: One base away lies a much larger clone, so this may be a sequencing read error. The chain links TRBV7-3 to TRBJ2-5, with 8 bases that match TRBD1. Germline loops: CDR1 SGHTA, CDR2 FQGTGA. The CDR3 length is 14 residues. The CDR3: CASSETGEAEAQYF. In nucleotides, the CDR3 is TGTGCCAGCAGCGAGACAGGGGAGGCAGAGGCCCAGTACTTC.

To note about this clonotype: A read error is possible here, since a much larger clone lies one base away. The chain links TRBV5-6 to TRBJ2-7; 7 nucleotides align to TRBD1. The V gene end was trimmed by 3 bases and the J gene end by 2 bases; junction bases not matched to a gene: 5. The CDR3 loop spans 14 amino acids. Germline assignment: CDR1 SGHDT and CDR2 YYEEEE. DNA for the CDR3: TGTGCCAGCAGCTGGGGACAGTTAGCCTACGAGCAGTACTTC. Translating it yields CASSWGQLAYEQYF.

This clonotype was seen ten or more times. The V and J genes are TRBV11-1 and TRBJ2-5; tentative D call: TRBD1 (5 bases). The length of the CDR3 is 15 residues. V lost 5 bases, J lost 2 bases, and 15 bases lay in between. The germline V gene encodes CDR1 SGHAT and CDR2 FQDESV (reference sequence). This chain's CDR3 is CASSGMGQRQETQYF. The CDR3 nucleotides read TGTGCCAGCAGCGGGATGGGGCAGAGGCAAGAGACCCAGTACTTC.

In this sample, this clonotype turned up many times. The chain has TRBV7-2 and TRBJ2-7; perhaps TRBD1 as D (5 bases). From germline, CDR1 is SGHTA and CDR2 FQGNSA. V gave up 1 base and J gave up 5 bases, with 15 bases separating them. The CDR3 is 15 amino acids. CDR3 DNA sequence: TGTGCCAGCAGCTTAGAGGGCAGGGTAGGGAACGAGCAGTACTTC. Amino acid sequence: CASSLEGRVGNEQYF. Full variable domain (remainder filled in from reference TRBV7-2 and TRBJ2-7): GAGVSQSPSNKVTEKGKDVELRCDPISGHTALYWYRQSLGQGLEFLIYFQGNSAPDKSGLPSDRFSAERTGGSVSTLTIQRTQQEDSAVYLCASSLEGRVGNEQYFGPGTRLTVT.

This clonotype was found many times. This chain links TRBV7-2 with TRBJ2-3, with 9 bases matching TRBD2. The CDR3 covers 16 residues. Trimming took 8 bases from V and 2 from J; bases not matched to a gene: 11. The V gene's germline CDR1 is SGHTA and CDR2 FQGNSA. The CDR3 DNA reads TGTGCCAGCTCGGGAACAGCGGGGGGAAACACAGATACGCAGTATTTT. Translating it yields CASSGTAGGNTDTQYF.

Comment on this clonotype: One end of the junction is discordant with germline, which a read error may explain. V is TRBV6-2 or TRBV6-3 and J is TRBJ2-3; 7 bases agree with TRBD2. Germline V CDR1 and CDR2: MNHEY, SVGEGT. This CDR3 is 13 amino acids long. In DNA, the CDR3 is TGTGCCAGCAGCATAGCGGGTACAGATTCGCAGTATTTT. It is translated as CASSIAGTDSQYF.

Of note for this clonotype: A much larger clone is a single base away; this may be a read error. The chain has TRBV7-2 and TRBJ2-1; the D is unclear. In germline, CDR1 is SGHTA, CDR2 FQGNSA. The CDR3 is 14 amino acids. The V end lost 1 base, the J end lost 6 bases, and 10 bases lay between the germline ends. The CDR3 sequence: CASSLGELCNEQFF. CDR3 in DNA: TGTGCCAGCAGCTTAGGGGAACTGTGCAATGAGCAGTTCTTC.

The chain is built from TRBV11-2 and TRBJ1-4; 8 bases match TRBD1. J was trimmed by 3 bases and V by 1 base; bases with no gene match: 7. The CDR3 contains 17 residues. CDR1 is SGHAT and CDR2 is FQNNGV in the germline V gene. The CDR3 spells CASSLGAGGEPNEKLFF. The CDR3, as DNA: TGTGCCAGCAGCTTAGGTGCAGGGGGCGAGCCTAATGAAAAACTGTTTTTT.

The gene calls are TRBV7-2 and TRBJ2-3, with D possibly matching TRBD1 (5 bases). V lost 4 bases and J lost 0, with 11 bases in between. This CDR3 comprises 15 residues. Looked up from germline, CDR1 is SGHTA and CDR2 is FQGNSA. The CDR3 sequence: CASSSIQESTDTQYF. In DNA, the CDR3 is TGTGCCAGCAGCTCCATACAGGAAAGCACAGATACGCAGTATTTT.

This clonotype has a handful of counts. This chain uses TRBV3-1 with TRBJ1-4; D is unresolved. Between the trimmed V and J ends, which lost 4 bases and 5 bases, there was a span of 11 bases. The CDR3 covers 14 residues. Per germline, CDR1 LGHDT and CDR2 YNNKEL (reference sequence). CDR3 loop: CASSPHAANEKLFF. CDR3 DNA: TGTGCCAGCAGCCCACACGCAGCGAATGAAAAACTGTTTTTT.

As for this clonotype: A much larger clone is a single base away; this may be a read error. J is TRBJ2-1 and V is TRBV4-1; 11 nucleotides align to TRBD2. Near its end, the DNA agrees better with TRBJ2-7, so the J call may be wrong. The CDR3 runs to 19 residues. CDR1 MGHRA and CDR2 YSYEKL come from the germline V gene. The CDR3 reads CASSQAPSRALAGGNEQYF. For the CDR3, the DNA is TGCGCCAGCAGCCAAGCCCCCTCGCGAGCGCTAGCGGGGGGCAATGAGCAGTACTTC.

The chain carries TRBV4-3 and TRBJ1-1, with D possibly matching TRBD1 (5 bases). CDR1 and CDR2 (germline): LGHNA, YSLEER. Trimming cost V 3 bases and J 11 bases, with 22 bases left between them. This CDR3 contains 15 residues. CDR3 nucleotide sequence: TGCGCCAGCAGCCACGTGCCTAGGGACGCCGGGGGGGCTTTCTTT. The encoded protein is CASSHVPRDAGGAFF.

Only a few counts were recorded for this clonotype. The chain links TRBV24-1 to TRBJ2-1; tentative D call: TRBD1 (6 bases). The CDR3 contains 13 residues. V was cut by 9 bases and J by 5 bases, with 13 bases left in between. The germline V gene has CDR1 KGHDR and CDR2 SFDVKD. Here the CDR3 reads CATGGPLHNEQFF. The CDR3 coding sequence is TGTGCCACCGGGGGCCCGTTGCACAATGAGCAGTTCTTC.

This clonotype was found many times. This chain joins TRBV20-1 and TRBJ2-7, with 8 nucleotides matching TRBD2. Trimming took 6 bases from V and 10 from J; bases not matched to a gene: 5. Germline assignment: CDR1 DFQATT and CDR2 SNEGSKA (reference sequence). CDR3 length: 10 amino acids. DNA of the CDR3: TGCAGTGCCGGGGGGGAGGTCCAGTACTTC. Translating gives CSAGGEVQYF.

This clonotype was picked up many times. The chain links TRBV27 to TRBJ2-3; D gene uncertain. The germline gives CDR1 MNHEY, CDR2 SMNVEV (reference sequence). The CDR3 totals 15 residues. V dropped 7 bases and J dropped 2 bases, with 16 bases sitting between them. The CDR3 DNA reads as TGTGCCAGCACTCAGTCGTTATTCTCCACAGATACGCAGTATTTT. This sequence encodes CASTQSLFSTDTQYF.

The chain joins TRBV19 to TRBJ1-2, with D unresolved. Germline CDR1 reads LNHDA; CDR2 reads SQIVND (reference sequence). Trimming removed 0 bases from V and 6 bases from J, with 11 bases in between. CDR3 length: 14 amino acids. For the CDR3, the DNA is TGTGCCAGTAGTATAGATCGAGGTCCCAATGGCTACACCTTC. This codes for CASSIDRGPNGYTF.

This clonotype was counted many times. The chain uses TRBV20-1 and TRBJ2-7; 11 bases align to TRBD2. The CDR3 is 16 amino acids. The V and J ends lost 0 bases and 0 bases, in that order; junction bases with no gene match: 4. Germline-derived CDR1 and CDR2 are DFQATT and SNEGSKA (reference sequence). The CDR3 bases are TGCAGTGCTAGAGAACCTAGCGGGGGGCCCTCCTACGAGCAGTACTTC. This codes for CSAREPSGGPSYEQYF.